This TCR beta chain was profiled in a study of blood T cell repertoires in COVID-19. Study details: Sample material is recorded as cDNA or gDNA derived from T cells, B-cell-depleted T cells, or PBMCs.

The CDR3 is 15 amino acids. V dropped 5 bases and J dropped 8; count of bases not matched to a gene: 11. The germline V gene has CDR1 SGHTA and CDR2 FQGTGA. In the original workflow: Estimation of nucleated cell counts was performed using reference gene primer amplification. Sequencing used immunoSEQ multiplex PCR; TCRdb keeps in-frame clones, though not all of them. V and J calls plus clone size are reproduced from that table; the DNA served to infer D and trimming. The sample lists under 450,000 clones; 88% were seen once. The Seattle site enrolled patients during active infection and followed them longitudinally.

Material for sequencing was peripheral blood. The sequence was obtained from a woman aged 45-65 years with COVID-19, enrolled during active disease. J is TRBJ2-2 and V is TRBV7-3; 7 bases are shared with TRBD1. The CDR3 is CASSLDRLGSGELFF. The CDR3 nucleotides are TGTGCCAGCAGCCTGGACAGGCTAGGGTCAGGGGAGCTGTTTTTT.